The clone carrying this TCR beta chain appeared once. Trimming shortened V by 3 bases and J by 0 bases, and 5 bases separated the two germline ends. Germline V CDR1 and CDR2: LGHDT, YNNKEL (reference sequence). This CDR3 has 13 amino acids. The sample belongs to a study of blood T cell repertoires in COVID-19. The overall study: The analysed material was cDNA or gDNA that came from T cells, B-cell-depleted T cells, or PBMCs.

Methods used by the authors: Reference gene primer amplification gave estimated nucleated cell counts. TCRdb's copy holds only in-frame clones and misses some; the assay was immunoSEQ multiplex PCR. The V and J calls and the clone size are those of that table, but D and trimming were determined from the DNA. The profile covers roughly 410,000 clones, with around 87% appearing a single time and about 2.1% taken by the ten largest. The receptor's source is a woman aged 55-75 years with COVID-19, enrolled during active disease. The rearrangement uses TRBV3-1 (or the pseudogene TRBV3-2) and TRBJ2-5; D call uncertain. Material: peripheral blood. The CDR3 DNA reads TGTGCCAGCAGCCAGACAAACCAAGAGACCCAGTACTTC. Residues: CASSQTNQETQYF.